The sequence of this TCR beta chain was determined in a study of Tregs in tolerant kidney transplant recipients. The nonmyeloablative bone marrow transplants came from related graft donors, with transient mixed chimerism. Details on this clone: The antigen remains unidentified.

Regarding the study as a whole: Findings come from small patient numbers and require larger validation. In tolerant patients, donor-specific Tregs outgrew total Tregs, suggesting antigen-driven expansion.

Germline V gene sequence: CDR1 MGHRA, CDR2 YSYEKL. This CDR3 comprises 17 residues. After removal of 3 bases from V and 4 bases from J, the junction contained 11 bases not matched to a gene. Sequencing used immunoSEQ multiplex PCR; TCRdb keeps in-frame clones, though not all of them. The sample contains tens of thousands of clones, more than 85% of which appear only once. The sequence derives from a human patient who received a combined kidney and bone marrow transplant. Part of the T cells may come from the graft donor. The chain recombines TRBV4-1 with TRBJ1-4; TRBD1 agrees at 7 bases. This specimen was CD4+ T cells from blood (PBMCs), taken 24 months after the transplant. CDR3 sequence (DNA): TGCGCCAGCAGCCACGTGGGGGTCTGGGACAGTAATGAAAAACTGTTTTTT. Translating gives CASSHVGVWDSNEKLFF.